This TCR beta chain was retrieved from a study of T cells expressing NK-cell markers. The CDR3 length is 17 residues. CDR1 is SGHRS, CDR2 YFSETQ, per germline. TCRdb re-called the 5' RACE reads and shows each CDR3 protein once, DNA omitted. The listing records 400,000 to 500,000 distinct CDR3 sequences. This receptor was identified in a woman aged 18-69 years in good health. V is TRBV5-1 and J is TRBJ2-5. Material: blood T cells: a sorted CD56 or NKG2C T cell subset, CD4+ or CD8+ T cells, or bulk PBMC T cells (not recorded which). The CDR3 spells CASSLDLAGKYQETQYF.